The present T cell receptor beta chain was sequenced within a study of blood T cell repertoires in COVID-19. Study context: There were acute and convalescent COVID-19 samples, and they came from the United States, Italy and Spain. The analysed material was cDNA or gDNA that came from T cells, B-cell-depleted T cells, or PBMCs.

V lost 1 base, J lost 0 bases, and 11 bases lay in between. The V gene's germline CDR1 is SGHDN and CDR2 FVKESK. CDR3 length: 16 amino acids. Everyone who took part was roughly 18 to 89 years old, and they came from 24 US areas. Membership in each cohort depended on participant-reported clinical history. Produced via immunoSEQ multiplex PCR; TCRdb's table is partial and in-frame only. This table has 200,000 or so clones, approximately 92% appearing once. The receptor was isolated from a woman in her thirties or forties with acute COVID-19. The specimen was PBMCs or T cells enriched from blood (not recorded which). The chain employs TRBV14 and TRBJ2-3, with D perhaps TRBD2 (6 bases). For the CDR3, the DNA is TGTGCCAGCAGCCAAGGACTAGGCCTTAGCACAGATACGCAGTATTTT. Translating it yields CASSQGLGLSTDTQYF.